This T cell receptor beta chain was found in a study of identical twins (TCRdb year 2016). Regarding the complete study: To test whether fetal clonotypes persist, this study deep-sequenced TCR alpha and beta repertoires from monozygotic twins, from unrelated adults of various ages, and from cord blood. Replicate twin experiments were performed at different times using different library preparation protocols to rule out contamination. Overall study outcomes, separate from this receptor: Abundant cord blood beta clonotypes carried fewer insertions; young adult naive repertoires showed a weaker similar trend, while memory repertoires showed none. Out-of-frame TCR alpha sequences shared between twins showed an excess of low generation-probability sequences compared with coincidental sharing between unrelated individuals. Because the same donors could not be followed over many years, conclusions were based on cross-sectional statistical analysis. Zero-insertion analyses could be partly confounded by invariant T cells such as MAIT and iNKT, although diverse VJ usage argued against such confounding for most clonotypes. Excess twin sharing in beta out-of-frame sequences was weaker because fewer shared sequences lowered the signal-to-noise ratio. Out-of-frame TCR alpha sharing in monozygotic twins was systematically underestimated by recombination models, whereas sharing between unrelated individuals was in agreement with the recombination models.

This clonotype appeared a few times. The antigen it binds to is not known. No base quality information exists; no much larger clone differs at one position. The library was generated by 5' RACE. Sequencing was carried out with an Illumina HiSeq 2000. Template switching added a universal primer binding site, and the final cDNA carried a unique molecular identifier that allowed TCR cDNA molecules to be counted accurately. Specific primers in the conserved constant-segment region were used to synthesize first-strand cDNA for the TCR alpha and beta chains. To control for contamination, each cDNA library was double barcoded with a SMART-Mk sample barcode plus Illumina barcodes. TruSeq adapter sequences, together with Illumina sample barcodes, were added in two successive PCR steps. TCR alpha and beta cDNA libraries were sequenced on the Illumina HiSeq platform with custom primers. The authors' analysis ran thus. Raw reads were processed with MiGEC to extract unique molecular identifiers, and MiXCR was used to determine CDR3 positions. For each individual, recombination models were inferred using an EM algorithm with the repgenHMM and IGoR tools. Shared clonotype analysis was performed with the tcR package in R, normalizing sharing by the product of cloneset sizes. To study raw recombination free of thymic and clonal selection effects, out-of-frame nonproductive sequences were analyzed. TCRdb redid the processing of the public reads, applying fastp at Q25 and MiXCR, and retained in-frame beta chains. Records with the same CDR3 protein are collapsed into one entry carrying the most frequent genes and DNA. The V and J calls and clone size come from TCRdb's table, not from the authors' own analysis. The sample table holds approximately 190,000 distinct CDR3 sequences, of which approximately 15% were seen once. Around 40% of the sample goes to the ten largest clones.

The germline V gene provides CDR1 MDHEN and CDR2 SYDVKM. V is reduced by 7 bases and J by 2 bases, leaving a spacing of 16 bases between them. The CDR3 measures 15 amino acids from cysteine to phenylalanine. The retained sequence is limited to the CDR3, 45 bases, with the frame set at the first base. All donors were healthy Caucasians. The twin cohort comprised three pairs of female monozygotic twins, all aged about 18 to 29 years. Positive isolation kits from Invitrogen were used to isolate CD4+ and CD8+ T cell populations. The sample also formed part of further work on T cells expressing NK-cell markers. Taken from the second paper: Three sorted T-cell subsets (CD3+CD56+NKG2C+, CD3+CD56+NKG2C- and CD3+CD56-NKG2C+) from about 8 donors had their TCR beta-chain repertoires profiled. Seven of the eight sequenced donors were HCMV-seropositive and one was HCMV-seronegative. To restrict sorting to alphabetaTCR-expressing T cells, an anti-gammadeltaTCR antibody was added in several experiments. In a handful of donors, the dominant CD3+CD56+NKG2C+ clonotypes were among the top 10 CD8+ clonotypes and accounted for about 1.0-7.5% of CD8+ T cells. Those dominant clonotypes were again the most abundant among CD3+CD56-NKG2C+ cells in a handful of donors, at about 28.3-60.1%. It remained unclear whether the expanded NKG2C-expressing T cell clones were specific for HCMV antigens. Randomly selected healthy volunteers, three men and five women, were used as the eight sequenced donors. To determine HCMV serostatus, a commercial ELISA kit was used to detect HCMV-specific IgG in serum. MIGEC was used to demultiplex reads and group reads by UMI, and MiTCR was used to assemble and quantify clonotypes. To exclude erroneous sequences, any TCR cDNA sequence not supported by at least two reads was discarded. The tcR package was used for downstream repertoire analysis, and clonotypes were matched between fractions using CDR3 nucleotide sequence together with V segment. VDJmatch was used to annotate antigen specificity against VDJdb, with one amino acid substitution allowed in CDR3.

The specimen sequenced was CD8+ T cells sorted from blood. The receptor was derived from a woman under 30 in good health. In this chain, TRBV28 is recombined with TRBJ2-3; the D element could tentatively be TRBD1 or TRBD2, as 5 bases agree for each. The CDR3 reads CASTKGSGITDTQYF. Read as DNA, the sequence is TGTGCCAGCACCAAGGGGTCGGGGATCACAGATACGCAGTATTTT.